This TCR beta chain came from a study of CD8 T cells in Susac syndrome. The CDR3 consists of 14 residues. V was trimmed by 5 bases and J by 2 bases, leaving 13 bases between them. Germline values: CDR1 SNHLY, CDR2 FYNNEI. The RNA, about 0.45 to 1 ug, was put through reverse transcription using random hexamers. MiXCR, applied by TCRdb to the immunoSEQ multiplex PCR reads, yields one record per CDR3 protein. The data contain under 550,000 distinct CDR3 sequences, 85% to 90% of them singletons. This clonotype was seen more than once but under ten times. Sequenced: CD8+ T cells from PBMCs. The sequence was obtained from a human donor with multiple sclerosis. The chain employs TRBV2 and TRBJ2-7; D is unresolved. The CDR3 DNA is TGTGCCAGCAGTAAGCATCCCGGCACCTACGAGCAGTACTTC. It codes for CASSKHPGTYEQYF.